Below are 17 T cell receptor beta chains sequenced from a single sample in a study of cytomegalovirus exposure and HLA in healthy donors (dated by TCRdb to 2015 to 2018). The library came from the immunoSEQ multiplex PCR assay. For the multiplex PCR, a mixture combining 60 forward primers for TCR Vbeta segments and 13 reverse primers for TCR Jbeta segments was used. The table was pulled from immuneACCESS by TCRdb, which kept in-frame rearrangements only. Such tables lose some clones; where checked, under half of the loss comes from unresolved V genes, and the rest has no known cause. Here the sample has under 200,000 clones; roughly 65% occur a single time. The top ten hold just under 4.5% of the sample. Sequencing used PBMCs. The receptor source for this set is a young woman in good health and CMV-seropositive.

V gene TRBV30 combines with J gene TRBJ2-1, with 10 bases fitting TRBD2. CDR3 length equals 14 residues. Trimming at V came to 2 bases and at J to 8 bases, leaving 6 bases not matched to a gene. The germline V gene encodes CDR1 GTSNPN and CDR2 SVGIG (reference sequence). CDR3 nucleotides: TGTGCCTGGAGTATCACTAGCGGGAACCATGAGCAGTTCTTC. Residues: CAWSITSGNHEQFF.

This clone has more than one count but fewer than ten. V is TRBV6-5 and J is TRBJ2-2, with 12 bases fitting TRBD1. V lost 8 bases, J lost 6 bases, and 4 bases stayed unmatched. The CDR3 contains 14 residues. Germline CDR1 is MNHEY and CDR2 is SVGAGI. CDR3 coding DNA: TGTGCCAGCCGAGGGACAGGGGGCCCCGGGGAGCTGTTTTTT. Its translation: CASRGTGGPGELFF.

V and J are TRBV7-9 and TRBJ1-2; D gene ambiguous. Germline CDR1 and CDR2: SEHNR and FQNEAQ (reference sequence). The V gene lost 7 bases and the J gene lost 1 base, with 4 bases spanning the gap. The length of the CDR3 is 11 residues. The CDR3, as DNA: TGTGCCAGCACAGATAACTATGGCTACACCTTC. Amino acid sequence: CASTDNYGYTF.

The genes are TRBV29-1 and TRBJ2-1; 14 bases match TRBD2. Germline V gene lookup returns CDR1 SQVTM and CDR2 ANQGSEA. V was clipped by 5 bases and J by 1 base; unmatched bases: 7. The CDR3 loop spans 17 amino acids. CDR3 sequence: CSVPGLAGDQSYNEQFF. The CDR3 region has the DNA TGCAGCGTTCCGGGACTAGCGGGGGACCAATCCTACAATGAGCAGTTCTTC.

The chain links TRBV30 to TRBJ2-7; D is possibly TRBD1 (6 bases). Germline values: CDR1 GTSNPN, CDR2 SVGIG (reference sequence). The V end lost 3 bases, the J end lost 3 bases, and 21 bases lay between the germline ends. This CDR3 spans 16 amino acids. The CDR3 region has the DNA TGTGCCTGGAGGGAACCCGGGACAACTGTCCTCTACGAGCAGTACTTC. It translates to CAWREPGTTVLYEQYF. The full variable domain, in which reference TRBV30 and TRBJ2-7 provide the parts outside the CDR3, is SQTIHQWPATLVQPVGSPLSLECTVEGTSNPNLYWYRQAAGRGLQLLFYSVGIGQISSEVPQNLSASRPQDRQFILSSKKLLLSDSGFYLCAWREPGTTVLYEQYFGPGTRLTVT.

This clone was seen more than once but under ten times. V and J are TRBV6-5 and TRBJ1-2; D is uncertain. Per germline, CDR1 MNHEY and CDR2 SVGAGI. Trimming stripped 6 bases from V and 4 bases from J, with 12 bases between. The length of the CDR3 is 13 residues. The CDR3 region is CASRFKLGYGYTF. As DNA, the CDR3 is TGTGCCAGCAGATTTAAACTCGGCTATGGCTACACCTTC.

The chain uses TRBV18 and TRBJ2-1, with 8 positions matching TRBD1. V lost 3 bases, J lost 15 bases, and 4 bases stayed unmatched. CDR1 and CDR2 from the germline V gene are KGHSH and LQKENI. This CDR3 contains 11 residues. The CDR3 region has the DNA TGTGCCAGCTCACCTGGACAGGGTTCGTTCTTC. Protein: CASSPGQGSFF.

V and J are TRBV2 and TRBJ2-1; the match to TRBD2 covers 12 bases. After removal of 2 bases from V and 11 bases from J, the junction contained 7 bases not matched to a gene. The CDR3 extends over 15 amino acids. CDR1 SNHLY and CDR2 FYNNEI come from the germline V gene. CDR3 in DNA: TGTGCCAGCAGTGAACAGGCGCTAGCGGGAGGGAAGCAGTTCTTC. It yields the protein CASSEQALAGGKQFF. The full variable domain, completed using reference TRBV2 and TRBJ2-1, is EPEVTQTPSHQVTQMGQEVILRCVPISNHLYFYWYRQILGQKVEFLVSFYNNEISEKSEIFDDQFSVERPDGSNFTLKIRSTKLEDSAMYFCASSEQALAGGKQFFGPGTRLTVL.

The gene calls are TRBV5-1 and TRBJ1-2, with TRBD1 identical over 7 bases. CDR1 and CDR2 (germline): SGHRS, YFSETQ. This CDR3 has 18 residues. V lost 0 bases, J lost 0 bases, and 11 bases stayed unmatched. CDR3 nucleotides: TGCGCCAGCAGCTTGGGAGCGACAGGGCCCCTCACTAACTATGGCTACACCTTC. Its translation: CASSLGATGPLTNYGYTF.

This clone was detected a few times. The genes are TRBV6-6 and TRBJ1-4, with 7 bases matching TRBD1. This CDR3 region has 12 residues. Germline V gene data show CDR1 as MNHNY and CDR2 as SVGAGI (reference sequence). This chain's CDR3 is CACQGGNEKLFF. Here the CDR3 DNA reads TGTGCGTGCCAGGGGGGTAATGAAAAACTGTTTTTT.

This clone appeared a single time. The chain combines TRBV27 with TRBJ1-1; TRBD1 aligns across 7 bases. Per the germline V gene, CDR1 is MNHEY and CDR2 is SMNVEV (reference sequence). The trim removed 7 bases at V and 2 bases at J, leaving 10 bases unmatched. The CDR3 is 15 residues long. The CDR3 DNA reads as TGTGCCAGCACCTTATCAGCAGGGGGTAACACTGAAGCTTTCTTT. Amino acids: CASTLSAGGNTEAFF.

V is TRBV7-2 and J is TRBJ2-7, with D possibly being TRBD2 (6 bases). Germline V lookup: CDR1 SGHTA, CDR2 FQGNSA. The CDR3 is 14 amino acids. Trimming took off 5 bases at V and 0 bases at J, with 11 bases between the two ends. The CDR3, as DNA: TGTGCCAGCAGCAGGAGGGGAAGCTCCTACGAGCAGTACTTC. Translation gives CASSRRGSSYEQYF.

This clone was found once. The chain uses TRBV19 and TRBJ1-5, with D possibly being TRBD1 (5 bases). This CDR3 comprises 15 residues. Deletions cut 3 bases from V and 1 base from J, with 10 bases between. From germline, CDR1 is LNHDA and CDR2 SQIVND (reference sequence). The CDR3 DNA reads TGTGCCAGTAGTATGGGGGGACTGAGCAATCAGCCCCAGCATTTT. It translates to CASSMGGLSNQPQHF.

The chain combines TRBV2 with TRBJ2-2, with 9 bases identical to TRBD1. Germline V gives CDR1 SNHLY, CDR2 FYNNEI. The CDR3 extends over 15 amino acids. Germline trimming cut 6 bases from V and 4 bases from J; bases unmatched to any gene: 6. As DNA, the CDR3 is TGTGCCAGCAGGCGGACAGGGGATGTCACCGGGGAGCTGTTTTTT. Translated: CASRRTGDVTGELFF.

This chain connects TRBV7-3 to TRBJ2-1; 8 nucleotides match TRBD2. CDR1 and CDR2 from the germline V gene are SGHTA and FQGTGA. The CDR3 extends over 18 amino acids. Trimming at V came to 2 bases and at J to 4 bases, leaving 13 bases not matched to a gene. CDR3 in amino acids: CASSLLAGPLGTYNEQFF. The CDR3 DNA reads TGTGCCAGCAGCTTACTAGCGGGTCCCCTCGGAACGTACAATGAGCAGTTCTTC.

J is TRBJ2-2 and V is TRBV7-9, with TRBD2 identical over 9 bases. V was pared by 6 bases and J by 6 bases, with 5 bases of the junction left unmatched. Germline CDR1 and CDR2: SEHNR and FQNEAQ (reference sequence). The CDR3 runs to 14 residues. Written as DNA, the CDR3 is TGTGCCAGCAGTTCCGGGACTAGCCCCGGGGAGCTGTTTTTT. Protein product: CASSSGTSPGELFF.

The chain joins TRBV6-5 to TRBJ2-1; maybe TRBD1 (6 bases). The ends were cut back, 5 bases at V and 9 bases at J, with 20 bases in the middle. CDR3 size: 15 residues. Germline V lookup: CDR1 MNHEY, CDR2 SVGAGI. This CDR3 reads CASSREGGRKGEQFF. As DNA, the CDR3 is TGTGCCAGCAGTAGAGAAGGGGGTCGTAAAGGTGAGCAGTTCTTC.